The 22 T cell receptor beta chains in this list originate from one sample, sequenced in a study of T cells in localized non-small cell lung cancer. Sequencing was performed with immunoSEQ multiplex PCR; in TCRdb, only in-frame clones are kept and a portion is missing. The sample records about 34,000 clones, around 94% being singletons. The sample consisted of peripheral blood, taken before any cancer treatment. The receptors here all came from a woman between 35 and 75 years old with stage I lung adenocarcinoma.

Only one count was recorded for this clone. V usage is TRBV7-9 and J usage is TRBJ1-1; D remains unclear. Germline CDR1 reads SEHNR; CDR2 reads FQNEAQ (reference sequence). The V and J ends lost 5 bases and 12 bases respectively, with 16 bases between them. The CDR3 consists of 12 residues. The CDR3 DNA reads as TGTGCCAGCAGCGGGGAAGGGCAGGTCCCTTTCTTT. Protein sequence: CASSGEGQVPFF. The full variable domain, in which reference TRBV7-9 and TRBJ1-1 provide the parts outside the CDR3, is DTGVSQNPRHKITKRGQNVTFRCDPISEHNRLYWYRQTLGQGPEFLTYFQNEAQLEKSRLLSDRFSAERPKGSFSTLEIQRTEQGDSAMYLCASSGEGQVPFFGQGTRLTVV.

The chain recombines TRBV5-1 with TRBJ1-1; no definite D call. This CDR3 is built from 14 residues. V was cut by 6 bases and J by 1 base, with 13 bases left in between. Germline V gene lookup returns CDR1 SGHRS and CDR2 YFSETQ. The CDR3 coding sequence is TGCGCCAGCAAGACCGGACGGTCGAACACTGAAGCTTTCTTT. This encodes CASKTGRSNTEAFF.

The V and J genes are TRBV6-4 and TRBJ1-1, with D hard to call. The germline V gene has CDR1 MRHNA and CDR2 SNTAGT. The V gene lost 0 bases and the J gene lost 5 bases, with 7 bases spanning the gap. The CDR3 has 13 amino acids. This CDR3 reads CASSDSQATEAFF. The DNA for the CDR3 is TGTGCCAGCAGTGACTCCCAGGCGACTGAAGCTTTCTTT.

This chain connects TRBV5-4 to TRBJ2-2, with D possibly being TRBD1 or TRBD2 (5 bases each). The V gene's germline CDR1 is SGHNT and CDR2 YYREEE (reference sequence). This CDR3 has 13 residues. Trimming pared 1 base from V and 6 bases from J, leaving 7 bases between. CDR3 sequence reads: CASSLPGPGELFF. The DNA for the CDR3 is TGTGCCAGCAGCTTGCCGGGGCCCGGGGAGCTGTTTTTT. The whole variable domain, filled in from reference TRBV5-4 and TRBJ2-2, reads ETGVTQSPTHLIKTRGQQVTLRCSSQSGHNTVSWYQQALGQGPQFIFQYYREEENGRGNFPPRFSGLQFPNYSSELNVNALELDDSALYLCASSLPGPGELFFGEGSRLTVL.

V usage is TRBV7-2 and J usage is TRBJ1-3; no clear D gene. The V gene's germline CDR1 is SGHTA and CDR2 FQGNSA. V dropped 4 bases and J dropped 4 bases, with 14 bases sitting between them. The CDR3 is 15 residues long. Here the CDR3 reads CASSSQAMSGNTIYF. The CDR3 DNA is TGTGCCAGCAGCTCGCAGGCTATGAGCGGAAACACCATATATTTT.

This sequence joins TRBV7-2 and TRBJ2-7, with 7 nucleotides matching TRBD2. The CDR3 loop spans 17 amino acids. In germline, CDR1 is SGHTA, CDR2 FQGNSA. V trimming: 5 bases; J trimming: 2 bases; junction bases outside the gene matches: 15. CDR3: CASSRGFKGRDPYEQYF. The CDR3 nucleotides read TGTGCCAGCAGCCGGGGTTTTAAGGGGAGGGACCCCTACGAGCAGTACTTC.

The sample holds one count of this clone. The chain combines TRBV4-3 with TRBJ1-2, with 8 bases lining up with TRBD1. This CDR3 region has 14 residues. J gave up 4 bases and V 4 bases, and 5 bases lay outside the gene matches. Per the germline V gene, CDR1 is LGHNA and CDR2 is YSLEER. CDR3 region: CASSPGQGPYGYTF. The CDR3, as DNA: TGCGCCAGCAGCCCAGGACAGGGACCCTATGGCTACACCTTC.

The V and J genes are TRBV5-1 and TRBJ1-1; D gene uncertain. The CDR3 is 14 residues long. Trimming pared 5 bases from V and 5 bases from J, leaving 16 bases between. The germline V gene has CDR1 SGHRS and CDR2 YFSETQ. The CDR3 DNA follows: TGCGCCAGCAGTCTGAGGGATGGCGGGACTGAAGCTTTCTTT. This sequence encodes CASSLRDGGTEAFF.

This chain uses TRBV11-2 with TRBJ1-2; possibly TRBD1 for D (5 bases). V was shortened by 4 bases and J by 4 bases, with 10 bases between the two germline ends. The CDR3 sequence is 13 residues long. CDR1 is SGHAT, CDR2 FQNNGV, per germline. In nucleotides, the CDR3 is TGTGCCAGCAGCTCGGGGCTACTCTATGGCTACACCTTC. Its protein product is CASSSGLLYGYTF. Looking up the rest from reference TRBV11-2 and TRBJ1-2 gives the full variable domain: EAGVAQSPRYKIIEKRQSVAFWCNPISGHATLYWYQQILGQGPKLLIQFQNNGVVDDSQLPKDRFSAERLKGVDSTLKIQPAKLEDSAVYLCASSSGLLYGYTFGSGTRLTVV.

This chain links TRBV19 with TRBJ1-2; 12 bases align to TRBD1. Germline CDR1 LNHDA, CDR2 SQIVND (reference sequence). The CDR3 contains 14 residues. Trimming at V came to 8 bases and at J to 8 bases, leaving 9 bases not matched to a gene. The CDR3 nucleotides read TGTGCCAGTCGGGACAGGGGGCTTAGGGCCGGCTACACCTTC. This encodes CASRDRGLRAGYTF.

The chain employs TRBV5-4 and TRBJ2-1; the D is unclear. The germline V gene encodes CDR1 SGHNT and CDR2 YYREEE (reference sequence). This CDR3 comprises 12 residues. Trimming took off 2 bases at V and 5 bases at J, with 5 bases between the two ends. The CDR3 DNA reads as TGTGCCAGCAGCTTAACGAACAATGAGCAGTTCTTC. It translates to CASSLTNNEQFF. The entire variable domain, with the rest obtained from reference TRBV5-4 and TRBJ2-1, is as follows: ETGVTQSPTHLIKTRGQQVTLRCSSQSGHNTVSWYQQALGQGPQFIFQYYREEENGRGNFPPRFSGLQFPNYSSELNVNALELDDSALYLCASSLTNNEQFFGPGTRLTVL.

V is TRBV6-5 and J is TRBJ1-1; D gene unclear. In germline, CDR1 is MNHEY, CDR2 SVGAGI. The CDR3 spans 15 residues. Trimming took off 0 bases at V and 1 base at J, with 9 bases between the two ends. The CDR3 DNA sequence: TGTGCCAGCAGTTACTCACACCAGACGAACACTGAAGCTTTCTTT. This encodes CASSYSHQTNTEAFF.

The J gene is TRBJ1-1, the V gene TRBV18; weak D call: TRBD1 (5 bases). The germline V and J ends were trimmed by 2 bases and 9 bases, with 13 bases remaining between them. CDR3 length: 13 residues. From germline, CDR1 is KGHSH and CDR2 LQKENI. This chain's CDR3 is CASSPMWAGQAFF. As DNA, the CDR3 is TGTGCCAGCTCACCAATGTGGGCAGGGCAAGCTTTCTTT.

The V and J genes are TRBV15 and TRBJ1-2, with TRBD1 matching 7 bases. CDR1 and CDR2 from the germline V gene are LNHNV and YYDKDF (reference sequence). The CDR3 length is 16 residues. J was trimmed by 2 bases and V by 0 bases; bases with no gene match: 6. In DNA, the CDR3 is TGTGCCACCAGCAGAGATAAAGGGACAGTGAACTATGGCTACACCTTC. Residues: CATSRDKGTVNYGYTF. Full variable domain (rest looked up from reference TRBV15 and TRBJ1-2): DAMVIQNPRYQVTQFGKPVTLSCSQTLNHNVMYWYQQKSSQAPKLLFHYYDKDFNNEADTPDNFQSRRPNTSFCFLDIRSPGLGDTAMYLCATSRDKGTVNYGYTFGSGTRLTVV.

The V call is TRBV5-4, the J call TRBJ1-6; D is uncertain. Per germline, CDR1 SGHNT and CDR2 YYREEE (reference sequence). V lost 0 bases to trimming and J lost 7 bases, with 5 bases between them. This CDR3 is 13 amino acids long. The CDR3 is CASSLEQNSPLHF. CDR3 DNA sequence: TGTGCCAGCAGCTTGGAGCAGAATTCACCCCTCCACTTT.

The DNA of the CDR3 is TGTGCCAGCAGTGAAGCCTTAGGTCAGCCCCAGCATTTT. Protein: CASSEALGQPQHF. The genes are TRBV6-1 and TRBJ1-5, with unresolved D. This CDR3 contains 13 residues. Germline V CDR1 and CDR2: MNHNS, SASEGT. Trimming pared 0 bases from V and 6 bases from J, leaving 6 bases between.

This clone is a singleton in its sample. The genes are TRBV29-1 and TRBJ2-7; D gene ambiguous. The V end was cut by 4 bases, the J end by 3 bases, with 10 bases between. Germline assignment: CDR1 SQVTM and CDR2 ANQGSEA. The length of the CDR3 is 12 residues. CDR3 protein: CSVAQYNYEQYF. CDR3 sequence (DNA): TGCAGCGTTGCACAGTACAACTACGAGCAGTACTTC.

The chain employs TRBV27 and TRBJ1-1; TRBD1 is a possible D gene (5 bases). Germline loops: CDR1 MNHEY, CDR2 SMNVEV (reference sequence). Between the trimmed V and J ends, which lost 4 bases and 0 bases, there was a span of 9 bases. This CDR3 spans 14 amino acids. The CDR3 is CASSSRGVNTEAFF. DNA of the CDR3: TGTGCCAGCAGTTCTCGGGGGGTGAACACTGAAGCTTTCTTT.

This chain links TRBV5-1 with TRBJ2-1; D may be TRBD1 (6 bases). Trimming removed 0 bases from V and 1 base from J, with 14 bases in between. The V gene's germline CDR1 is SGHRS and CDR2 YFSETQ. This CDR3 has 17 residues. CDR3 in amino acids: CASSLAQGGRSYNEQFF. The CDR3 DNA reads TGCGCCAGCAGCTTGGCGCAAGGGGGAAGATCCTACAATGAGCAGTTCTTC. The whole variable domain, remainder taken from reference TRBV5-1 and TRBJ2-1, is KAGVTQTPRYLIKTRGQQVTLSCSPISGHRSVSWYQQTPGQGLQFLFEYFSETQRNKGNFPGRFSGRQFSNSRSEMNVSTLELGDSALYLCASSLAQGGRSYNEQFFGPGTRLTVL.

This rearrangement joins TRBV10-3 to TRBJ2-3; TRBD2 matches 10 bases. The CDR3 is made up of 15 amino acids. Germline V gives CDR1 ENHRY, CDR2 SYGVKD. The junction had 2 bases not matched to a gene; V was cut back by 4 bases and J by 1 base. CDR3 DNA: TGTGCCATCAGTGGACTAGCGGGCGGCACAGATACGCAGTATTTT. It encodes CAISGLAGGTDTQYF.

The rearrangement links TRBV7-9 to TRBJ2-5, with a tentative D call TRBD1 (5 bases). CDR1 and CDR2 (germline): SEHNR, FQNEAQ (reference sequence). The V and J ends lost 4 bases and 5 bases respectively, with 11 bases between them. This CDR3 spans 13 amino acids. CDR3 protein: CASSSRVTETQYF. The DNA of the CDR3 is TGTGCCAGCAGCTCCAGGGTTACGGAGACCCAGTACTTC.

Only one count was recorded for this clone. The J gene is TRBJ2-2, the V gene TRBV7-2; TRBD2 agrees at 8 bases. Germline V gene sequence: CDR1 SGHTA, CDR2 FQGNSA. V gave up 5 bases and J gave up 7 bases; unmatched junction bases: 12. This CDR3 contains 16 residues. This chain's CDR3 is CASSPWVAGPGGELFF. The CDR3 nucleotides are TGTGCCAGCAGCCCCTGGGTAGCGGGACCCGGCGGGGAGCTGTTTTTT.